The rows below give T cell receptor beta chains drawn from one sample of a study of post-analysis software for immune sequencing data. Via MiXCR, TCRdb re-called the PCR reads, giving one row per CDR3 protein. The table records approximately 630,000 distinct CDR3 sequences, 55% to 70% of them present only once. Sequencing was performed on blood. All receptors derive from a girl under 10 years old with multiple sclerosis. Both conserved end residues are part of each CDR3. D genes are given only for firm matches. Where a row states a size, it is once, few, many or the class of an expanded clone; other rows omit it.

16	.	TRBV21-1	TRBJ1-6	.	CASSKRWGTANSPLHF	TGTGCCAGCAGCAAAAGATGGGGAACTGCTAATTCACCCCTCCACTTT
16	.	TRBV15	TRBJ2-7	few	CATSGLRVGERNEQYF	TGTGCCACCAGCGGGTTACGGGTAGGGGAACGTAACGAGCAGTACTTC
16	.	TRBV12-3/TRBV12-4	TRBJ2-1	.	CASSSLAAPNYNEQFF	TGTGCCAGCAGTTCCTTAGCGGCCCCCAATTACAATGAGCAGTTCTTC
15	.	TRBV6-5	TRBJ2-3	few	CASSYSGLNTDTQYF	TGTGCCAGCAGTTACTCGGGTCTAAACACAGATACGCAGTATTTT
16	.	TRBV12-3/TRBV12-4	TRBJ2-1	.	CASRFGPGPSYNEQFF	TGTGCCAGCAGGTTCGGGCCAGGACCCTCCTACAATGAGCAGTTCTTC
12	TRBD1	TRBV7-9	TRBJ1-2	.	CASFFTGDGYTF	TGTGCCAGTTTCTTCACAGGGGATGGCTACACCTTC
12	.	TRBV7-2	TRBJ1-4	.	CASSSLNEKLFF	TGTGCCAGCAGCTCCTTAAACGAAAAACTGTTTTTT
13	.	TRBV9	TRBJ2-7	.	CASSVGLSYEQYF	TGTGCCAGCAGCGTGGGACTCTCCTACGAGCAGTACTTC
16	TRBD1	TRBV6-5	TRBJ2-6	.	CASSPFTGAGANVLTF	TGTGCCAGCAGTCCTTTTACAGGGGCAGGGGCCAACGTCCTGACTTTC
13	.	TRBV7-3	TRBJ1-1	.	CASSSLMDTEAFF	TGTGCCAGCAGCTCCCTCATGGACACTGAAGCTTTCTTT
17	.	TRBV6-1	TRBJ2-1	.	CASSEAQGAGAYNEQFF	TGTGCCAGCAGTGAAGCGCAAGGGGCAGGGGCCTACAATGAGCAGTTCTTC
13	.	TRBV5-1	TRBJ2-1	.	CASSSILAPEQFF	TGCGCCAGCAGCTCCATACTAGCCCCCGAGCAGTTCTTC
17	TRBD2	TRBV7-3	TRBJ2-1	.	CASSPEEREGRRVEQFF	TGTGCCAGCAGCCCCGAAGAGCGGGAGGGCCGGAGGGTTGAGCAGTTCTTC
15	TRBD1	TRBV12-3/TRBV12-4	TRBJ1-2	.	CASSFGGQFNYGYTF	TGTGCCAGCAGTTTCGGGGGACAGTTTAACTATGGCTACACCTTC
12	.	TRBV25-1	TRBJ1-2	.	CASSDKNYGYTF	TGTGCCAGCAGTGATAAGAACTATGGCTACACCTTC
12	.	TRBV12-3/TRBV12-4	TRBJ2-4	.	CATSRDPAIQYF	TGCGCCACCTCAAGGGATCCGGCCATTCAGTACTTC
11	.	TRBV11-3	TRBJ1-1	.	CASSKDTTAFF	TGTGCCAGCAGCAAGGACACGACAGCTTTCTTT